These 21 T cell receptor beta chains share one sample of origin, sequenced in a study of spatial heterogeneity in lung cancer (dated by TCRdb to between 2018 and 2020). Libraries were made using 5' RACE. The sequencer was a NextSeq 500. TCRdb took the public reads, trimmed them with fastp at Q25, ran MiXCR for clone calling and kept in-frame beta chains. Rows are combined by CDR3 protein, so each entry shows the most common genes and DNA. The sample profile shows thousands of distinct CDR3 sequences; less than 45% of them were found once. The ten most abundant clones make up just under 25% of the sample. Summary of the overall study and its limitations: The number of expanded intratumoral alpha and beta TCRs correlated with the tumor nonsynonymous mutation count.

The time point label for this specimen denotes: sample taken at primary tumor resection. Their cognate antigens are unknown. The specimen was lung tumor tissue, collected at surgery. These receptors all come from a male donor with early-stage non-small cell lung cancer.

As for this clonotype: This beta chain came through as a stray read in a library set up for alpha chains, and its size says little. The genes are TRBV12-3 or TRBV12-4 and TRBJ2-5, with D possibly matching TRBD1 (6 bases). CDR3 length: 14 amino acids. The V and J ends lost 4 bases and 2 bases respectively, with 11 bases between them. The CDR3, as DNA: TGTGCCAGCAGTTGGACAGTCCGGCAAGAGACCCAGTACTTC. Its translation is CASSWTVRQETQYF.

A word on this clonotype: As an off-target read in a library built for alpha chains, this beta chain has a frequency of little significance. V usage is TRBV7-2 and J usage is TRBJ2-1, with unresolved D. Germline-derived CDR1 and CDR2 are SGHTA and FQGNSA. The germline V and J ends were trimmed by 0 bases and 6 bases, with 6 bases remaining between them. This CDR3 comprises 13 residues. The DNA for the CDR3 is TGTGCCAGCAGCTTAGCTTCTTTCAATGAGCAGTTCTTC. Protein product: CASSLASFNEQFF.

To note about this clonotype: Because the library targeted alpha chains, this beta chain is an off-target read whose size means little. The J gene is TRBJ2-6, the V gene TRBV5-1; D not resolved. This CDR3 has 17 amino acids. The V end was cut by 4 bases, the J end by 1 base, with 15 bases between. Germline V gene sequence: CDR1 SGHRS, CDR2 YFSETQ. As DNA, the CDR3 is TGCGCCAGCAGCCCTAAGACGGTGCAATCTGGGGCCAACGTCCTGACTTTC. It yields the protein CASSPKTVQSGANVLTF.

Note on this clonotype: This beta chain slipped into a library made for alpha chains as a stray read, so its size is not meaningful. The chain is built from TRBV7-8 and TRBJ1-2; D not resolved. The ends were cut back, 0 bases at V and 4 bases at J, with 9 bases in the middle. Germline values: CDR1 SGHVS, CDR2 FQNEAQ. The CDR3 runs 14 residues. The CDR3 nucleotides read TGTGCCAGCAGCTTAGCGCCAGGAGCCTATGGCTACACCTTC. It yields the protein CASSLAPGAYGYTF.

The table lists this clonotype with a few counts. This beta chain slipped into a library made for alpha chains as a stray read, so its size is not meaningful. The chain has TRBV4-1 and TRBJ2-3; maybe TRBD2 (5 bases). V was clipped by 2 bases and J by 6 bases, with 12 bases between them. Germline loops: CDR1 MGHRA, CDR2 YSYEKL. This CDR3 region has 14 residues. DNA of the CDR3: TGCGCCAGCAGCCAACCCACCACTAGTGATACGCAGTATTTT. Translated: CASSQPTTSDTQYF.

Concerning this clonotype: As an off-target read in a library built for alpha chains, this beta chain has a frequency of little significance. The V call is TRBV5-1, the J call TRBJ2-3; D gene unclear. The CDR3 length is 13 residues. The germline CDR1 and CDR2 sequences are SGHRS and YFSETQ. V dropped 4 bases and J dropped 0 bases, with 6 bases sitting between them. The CDR3, as DNA: TGCGCCAGCAGCAATCCAAGCACAGATACGCAGTATTTT. Translation gives CASSNPSTDTQYF.

By proportion, this clonotype is large. The library was designed around alpha chains, so this beta chain is a stray read whose abundance carries little weight. The chain employs TRBV20-1 and TRBJ1-5; TRBD1 matches 8 bases. This CDR3 has 12 residues. CDR1 is DFQATT and CDR2 is SNEGSKA in the germline V gene (reference sequence). The V and J ends lost 6 bases and 4 bases, in that order; junction bases with no gene match: 2. The CDR3: CSARTGNQPQHF. CDR3 sequence (DNA): TGCAGTGCAAGGACAGGGAATCAGCCCCAGCATTTT.

As for this clonotype: A junction end diverges from the germline sequence, so it may reflect a read error. This beta chain slipped into a library made for alpha chains as a stray read, so its size is not meaningful. V usage is TRBV28 and J usage is TRBJ2-7; either TRBD1 or TRBD2 may fit D (5 bases each). Germline V lookup: CDR1 MDHEN, CDR2 SYDVKM. There are 10 residues in the CDR3. CDR3 loop: CASSFRDPIF. The CDR3 bases are TGTGCCAGCAGTTTCCGGGACCCAATCTTC. The full variable domain, completed using reference TRBV28 and TRBJ2-7, is DVKVTQSSRYLVKRTGEKVFLECVQDMDHENMFWYRQDPGLGLRLIYFSYDVKMKEKGDIPEGYSVSREKKERFSLILESASTNQTSMYLCASSFRDPIFGPGTRLTVT.

On this clonotype itself: This beta chain turned up in a library designed for alpha chains; as an off-target read, its abundance says little. The rearrangement uses TRBV2 and TRBJ2-6; 11 nucleotides match TRBD2. The CDR3 contains 19 residues. Germline values: CDR1 SNHLY, CDR2 FYNNEI. The J segment lost 0 bases and the V segment lost 4 bases, leaving 8 bases of the junction unmatched. In DNA, the CDR3 is TGTGCCAGCAGTGTGCCCCGGGGACTAGCGGACTCTGGGGCCAACGTCCTGACTTTC. This encodes CASSVPRGLADSGANVLTF.

About this clonotype itself: A library prepared for alpha chains yielded this beta chain as an off-target read; its size is of little meaning. This rearrangement joins TRBV18 to TRBJ2-5, with a possible D match to TRBD2 (6 bases). CDR3 length: 16 residues. Trimming removed 2 bases at V and 4 bases at J, with 17 bases between. The V gene's germline CDR1 is KGHSH and CDR2 LQKENI. CDR3 in amino acids: CASSPWRLGGRETQYF. CDR3 nucleotide sequence: TGTGCCAGCTCACCATGGCGACTGGGAGGACGAGAGACCCAGTACTTC. Full variable domain (missing parts from reference TRBV18 and TRBJ2-5): NAGVMQNPRHLVRRRGQEARLRCSPMKGHSHVYWYRQLPEEGLKFMVYLQKENIIDESGMPKERFSAEFPKEGPSILRIQQVVRGDSAAYFCASSPWRLGGRETQYFGPGTRLLVL.

A note on this clonotype: The library was built for alpha chains, so this beta chain is an off-target read and its size means little. V and J are TRBV20-1 and TRBJ2-7, with unresolved D. This CDR3 has 13 residues. Trimming shortened V by 3 bases and J by 0 bases, and 9 bases separated the two germline ends. CDR1 DFQATT and CDR2 SNEGSKA come from the germline V gene (reference sequence). The CDR3 region is CSARGLSSYEQYF. The CDR3 DNA sequence: TGCAGTGCTAGGGGTCTAAGCTCCTACGAGCAGTACTTC.

This clonotype ranks as medium-sized. Since the library was made to target alpha chains, this beta chain is a stray read and its abundance is not meaningful. The chain combines TRBV4-3 with TRBJ1-4; D is unclear. This CDR3 is built from 14 residues. CDR1 is LGHNA and CDR2 is YSLEER in the germline V gene. V dropped 0 bases and J dropped 5 bases, with 7 bases sitting between them. The CDR3 DNA reads as TGCGCCAGCAGCCAAGACGGAAAAAATGAAAAACTGTTTTTT. Encoded protein: CASSQDGKNEKLFF.

Details on this clonotype: This beta chain is an unintended read in a library built for alpha chains; its size means little. As DNA, the CDR3 is TGTGCCAGCAGGCGTTCGGGACAGGGGTTGGATACGCAGTATTTT. This encodes CASRRSGQGLDTQYF. The chain uses TRBV6-5 and TRBJ2-3, with 10 bases that match TRBD1. The germline V gene encodes CDR1 MNHEY and CDR2 SVGAGI. The CDR3 is 15 residues long. V lost 6 bases, J lost 6 bases, and 9 bases stayed unmatched.

This clonotype rates as medium-sized (0.01 to 0.1%). A library made for alpha chains picked up this beta chain off target, so its size means little. The CDR3 protein is CASSQDPGQGPTDTQYF. The CDR3 DNA reads as TGCGCCAGCAGCCAAGATCCCGGCCAGGGCCCCACAGATACGCAGTATTTT. The chain uses TRBV4-3 and TRBJ2-3; possible D gene TRBD1, 5 bases. CDR3 length: 17 residues. The ends were cut back, 0 bases at V and 2 bases at J, with 15 bases in the middle. Looked up from germline, CDR1 is LGHNA and CDR2 is YSLEER.

Notes on this clonotype: This beta chain represents an off-target read in a library built for alpha chains; its size is of limited meaning. The chain links TRBV3-1 to TRBJ1-2; D perhaps matches TRBD1 (6 bases). This CDR3 region has 16 residues. The V end lost 0 bases, the J end lost 0 bases, and 11 bases lay between the germline ends. Germline CDR1 reads LGHDT; CDR2 reads YNNKEL (reference sequence). CDR3 coding DNA: TGTGCCAGCAGCCAAGAAGGCAGGGGACCTAACTATGGCTACACCTTC. Translating it yields CASSQEGRGPNYGYTF. Supplemented by reference TRBV3-1 and TRBJ1-2, the full variable domain reads DTAVSQTPKYLVTQMGNDKSIKCEQNLGHDTMYWYKQDSKKFLKIMFSYNNKELIINETVPNRFSPKSPDKAHLNLHINSLELGDSAVYFCASSQEGRGPNYGYTFGSGTRLTVV.

By share, this clonotype ranks as medium-sized. This beta chain represents an off-target read in a library built for alpha chains; its size is of limited meaning. V gene TRBV2 combines with J gene TRBJ1-5; D possibly corresponds to TRBD1 (5 bases). Germline V gives CDR1 SNHLY, CDR2 FYNNEI. This CDR3 is 15 amino acids long. V gave up 6 bases and J gave up 2 bases, with 14 bases separating them. In DNA, the CDR3 is TGTGCCAGCAGCCGGCCCCAGGGCGGCAATCAGCCCCAGCATTTT. This sequence encodes CASSRPQGGNQPQHF.

This clonotype ranks as large. This beta chain slipped into a library made for alpha chains as a stray read, so its size is not meaningful. The rearrangement links TRBV27 to TRBJ1-1; a possible D gene is TRBD1 (6 bases). The CDR3 spans 14 residues. The germline V gene encodes CDR1 MNHEY and CDR2 SMNVEV (reference sequence). V was pared by 6 bases and J by 4 bases, with 15 bases between. In nucleotides, the CDR3 is TGTGCCAGCAGCCGGGACACCTTGGGCACTGAAGCTTTCTTT. Translating gives CASSRDTLGTEAFF.

This clonotype is labeled as medium-sized. This beta chain is off target for a library built for alpha chains, so its abundance means little. The CDR3 DNA is TGTGCCAGCAGCTTACTGGGGGAGACCCAGTACTTC. Its protein product is CASSLLGETQYF. The chain combines TRBV11-2 with TRBJ2-5; D gene unclear. CDR1 SGHAT and CDR2 FQNNGV come from the germline V gene. The CDR3 covers 12 residues. Trimming removed 2 bases from V and 5 bases from J, with 6 bases in between.

Comment on this clonotype: The size of this beta chain means little, since it is a stray read in a library made for alpha chains. The J gene is TRBJ2-7, the V gene TRBV12-3 or TRBV12-4, with D tentatively TRBD1 (6 bases). Trimming cost V 3 bases and J 5 bases, with 11 bases left between them. The CDR3 length is 13 residues. The CDR3 spells CASSLSSGDEQYF. For the CDR3, the DNA is TGTGCCAGCAGTTTGAGCTCAGGGGACGAGCAGTACTTC.

About this clonotype: Because this beta chain is a stray read in a library intended to capture alpha chains, its abundance should not be given much weight. The chain joins TRBV7-2 to TRBJ2-3; weak D call: TRBD1 (6 bases). Trimming took 5 bases from V and 2 from J, leaving 11 bases between them. The CDR3 is 14 residues long. Germline V gene lookup returns CDR1 SGHTA and CDR2 FQGNSA. The CDR3 here is CASSPQGHTDTQYF. The CDR3 DNA follows: TGTGCCAGCAGCCCACAGGGCCACACAGATACGCAGTATTTT.

This clonotype is large in the sample. This beta chain is an off-target read within a library intended for alpha chains, so its frequency means little. The J gene is TRBJ1-6, the V gene TRBV9, with D perhaps matching TRBD1 (6 bases). The CDR3 totals 17 residues. Germline V gene data show CDR1 as SGDLS and CDR2 as YYNGEE. V lost 4 bases, J lost 1 base, and 15 bases lay in between. CDR3 sequence reads: CASSQYRVASYNSPLHF. The CDR3 DNA follows: TGTGCCAGCAGCCAATACAGGGTGGCGTCCTATAATTCACCCCTCCACTTT.